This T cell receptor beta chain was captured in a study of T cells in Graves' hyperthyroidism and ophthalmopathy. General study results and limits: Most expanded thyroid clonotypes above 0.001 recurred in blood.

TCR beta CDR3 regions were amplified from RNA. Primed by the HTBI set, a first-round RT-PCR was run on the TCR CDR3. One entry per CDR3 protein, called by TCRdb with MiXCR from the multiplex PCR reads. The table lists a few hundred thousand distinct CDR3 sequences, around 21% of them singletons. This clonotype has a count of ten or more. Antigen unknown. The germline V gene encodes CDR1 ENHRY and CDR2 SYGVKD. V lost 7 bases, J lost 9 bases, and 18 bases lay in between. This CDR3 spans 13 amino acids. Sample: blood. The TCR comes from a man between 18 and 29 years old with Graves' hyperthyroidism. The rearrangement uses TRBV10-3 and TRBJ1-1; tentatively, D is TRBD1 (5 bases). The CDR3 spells CAITAGSQGKAFF. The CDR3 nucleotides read TGTGCCATCACGGCCGGTTCGCAGGGAAAAGCTTTCTTT.